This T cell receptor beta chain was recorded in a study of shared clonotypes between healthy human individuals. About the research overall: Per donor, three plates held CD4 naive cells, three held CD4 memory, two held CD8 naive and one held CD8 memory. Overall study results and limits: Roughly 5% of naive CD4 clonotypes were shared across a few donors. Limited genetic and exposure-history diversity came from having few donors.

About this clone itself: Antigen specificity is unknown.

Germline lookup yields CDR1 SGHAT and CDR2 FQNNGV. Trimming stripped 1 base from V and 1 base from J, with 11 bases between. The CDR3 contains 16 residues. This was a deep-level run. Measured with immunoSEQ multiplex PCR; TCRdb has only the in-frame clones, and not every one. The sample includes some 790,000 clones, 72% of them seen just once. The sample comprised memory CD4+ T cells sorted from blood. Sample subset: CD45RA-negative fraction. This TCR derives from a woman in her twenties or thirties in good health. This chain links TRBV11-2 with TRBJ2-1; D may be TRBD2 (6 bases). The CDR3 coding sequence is TGTGCCAGCAGCTTAGTTGGACGGGGGTCCTACAATGAGCAGTTCTTC. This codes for CASSLVGRGSYNEQFF.